This T cell receptor beta chain is from a study of blood T cell dynamics during melanoma immunotherapy. Whole-study findings and limits: It remained unknown if the driving T cell clones were melanoma-specific.

This CDR3 is 15 amino acids long. CDR1 and CDR2 from the germline V gene are SGHNT and YENEEA. In its sample, this clone was seen once. The antigen is not known. Every bulk PBMC sample received the same 350 ng of DNA. TCRdb's table, derived via immunoSEQ multiplex PCR, lists solely in-frame clones and lacks some. The sample includes 10,000 or so clones, approximately 84% of them seen just once. Time point noted: pre-treatment baseline. This sequence originates from a human donor with melanoma. This rearrangement joins TRBV11-3 to TRBJ2-5; D is undetermined. Matching the DNA end better, TRBJ2-7 makes the J call doubtful. The sequenced sample was blood, obtained from a patient treated with checkpoint blockade. This chain's CDR3 is CASSFAFLGTYEQYF. The CDR3 bases are TGTGCCAGCAGCTTTGCCTTTTTAGGGACCTACGAGCAGTACTTC.